A single sample gave rise to the 13 T cell receptor beta chains below, sequenced in a study of T cell responses to AZD1222 COVID-19 vaccine. Profiling relied on immunoSEQ multiplex PCR, and the TCRdb table lists in-frame clones only, not all of them. Of 75,000 to 100,000 clones detected, nearly 90% appear once; the ten largest clones hold 2.5% to 3.5%. The sample consisted of peripheral blood, taken on day 0 of AZD1222 vaccination. The receptor source for this set is an adult in good health.

The chain recombines TRBV5-1 with TRBJ1-5, with 8 bases fitting TRBD1. Germline CDR1 SGHRS, CDR2 YFSETQ. V was clipped by 6 bases and J by 3 bases; unmatched bases: 5. The CDR3 contains 14 residues. DNA for the CDR3: TGCGCCAGCACTCAGGACAGGGCCAATCAGCCCCAGCATTTT. Translation gives CASTQDRANQPQHF.

The rearrangement uses TRBV6-2 or TRBV6-3 and TRBJ1-5; tentative D call: TRBD1 (5 bases). There are 14 residues in the CDR3. With 2 bases removed from V and 6 bases from J, the gap between germline ends came to 11 bases. CDR1 and CDR2 from the germline V gene are MNHEY and SVGEGT. In nucleotides, the CDR3 is TGTGCCAGCAGTTACGGGGCAGAAAGTCAGCCCCAGCATTTT. This gives the protein CASSYGAESQPQHF.

The chain couples TRBV6-1 to TRBJ1-1, with unresolved D. V lost 2 bases and J lost 9, with 16 bases in between. The CDR3 is 14 amino acids. The germline gives CDR1 MNHNS, CDR2 SASEGT. The CDR3 nucleotides read TGTGCCAGCAGTGAAAGGGTAGAAAGTGCTCAAGCTTTCTTT. It codes for CASSERVESAQAFF.

The gene calls are TRBV5-1 and TRBJ2-1; no firm D call. V lost 4 bases and J lost 0, with 11 bases in between. The CDR3 is 15 residues long. In germline, CDR1 is SGHRS, CDR2 YFSETQ. This CDR3 reads CASSPQPSSYNEQFF. The CDR3 DNA is TGCGCCAGCAGCCCCCAGCCGAGCTCCTACAATGAGCAGTTCTTC.

This clone was seen a few times. This chain links TRBV6-2 or TRBV6-3 with TRBJ1-4; D gene ambiguous. With 0 bases removed from V and 7 bases from J, the gap between germline ends came to 12 bases. The CDR3 spans 15 residues. Germline V gene data show CDR1 as MNHEY and CDR2 as SVGEGT. In DNA, the CDR3 is TGTGCCAGCAGTTACTCGGGCGGAGGAAGTGAAAAACTGTTTTTT. Its protein product is CASSYSGGGSEKLFF.

The chain couples TRBV7-9 to TRBJ1-2; D remains ambiguous. V lost 3 bases to trimming and J lost 2 bases, with 7 bases between them. Germline-derived CDR1 and CDR2 are SEHNR and FQNEAQ (reference sequence). The CDR3 is made up of 13 amino acids. The CDR3 is CASSFGNNYGYTF. In DNA form, the CDR3 reads TGTGCCAGCAGCTTCGGGAACAACTATGGCTACACCTTC. The whole variable domain, filled in from reference TRBV7-9 and TRBJ1-2, reads DTGVSQNPRHKITKRGQNVTFRCDPISEHNRLYWYRQTLGQGPEFLTYFQNEAQLEKSRLLSDRFSAERPKGSFSTLEIQRTEQGDSAMYLCASSFGNNYGYTFGSGTRLTVV.

The J gene is TRBJ2-7, the V gene TRBV6-5, with a tentative D call TRBD2 (5 bases). V lost 4 bases and J 5 bases, leaving 15 bases between the germline ends. Per germline, CDR1 MNHEY and CDR2 SVGAGI. CDR3 length: 14 residues. The CDR3, as DNA: TGTGCCAGCAGTTTGACCTTGACGGGAAACGAGCAGTACTTC. Encoded protein: CASSLTLTGNEQYF.

V usage is TRBV4-1 and J usage is TRBJ1-2; the match to TRBD1 covers 11 bases. Germline loops: CDR1 MGHRA, CDR2 YSYEKL. CDR3 length equals 16 residues. V dropped 2 bases and J dropped 8; count of bases not matched to a gene: 10. The DNA for the CDR3 is TGCGCCAGCAGCCAAACCCAGGACAGGGGGCCGAAGGGCTACACCTTC. This translates into CASSQTQDRGPKGYTF.

This clone appeared a few times. The rearrangement joins TRBV3-1 (or the pseudogene TRBV3-2) to TRBJ1-4; D gene ambiguous. The germline gives CDR1 LGHDT, CDR2 YNNKEL (reference sequence). Trimming left V 0 bases short and J 8 bases short, with 10 bases between. The CDR3 runs 14 residues. The CDR3 sequence: CASSQETGYEKLFF. CDR3 nucleotides: TGTGCCAGCAGCCAAGAGACGGGATACGAAAAACTGTTTTTT.

CDR3 sequence: CATGGKGAGNEQFF. CDR3 in DNA: TGTGCCACAGGGGGGAAGGGGGCGGGTAATGAGCAGTTCTTC. The chain uses TRBV24-1 and TRBJ2-1; possibly TRBD1 for D (7 bases). CDR1 KGHDR and CDR2 SFDVKD come from the germline V gene. The CDR3 contains 14 residues. V lost 10 bases and J 7 bases, leaving 19 bases between the germline ends.

V and J are TRBV11-3 and TRBJ1-3, with D perhaps TRBD1 (5 bases). CDR1 and CDR2 (germline): SGHNT, YENEEA. The CDR3 contains 16 residues. V was trimmed by 5 bases and J by 0 bases, leaving 14 bases between them. CDR3 sequence reads: CASSTRGRNSGNTIYF. The CDR3 region has the DNA TGTGCCAGCAGCACGAGGGGACGGAACTCTGGAAACACCATATATTTT.

This sequence joins TRBV9 and TRBJ1-2; weak D call: TRBD1 (6 bases). Germline assignment: CDR1 SGDLS and CDR2 YYNGEE. Between the trimmed V and J ends, which lost 2 bases and 4 bases, there was a span of 15 bases. The CDR3 spans 15 residues. The DNA of the CDR3 is TGTGCCAGCAGCGTCGGGGGCGAAGTCCTCTATGGCTACACCTTC. Translation gives CASSVGGEVLYGYTF.

This clone occurred once. The chain links TRBV9 to TRBJ2-1; 8 bases agree with TRBD1. CDR1 and CDR2 from the germline V gene are SGDLS and YYNGEE. Losses at the gene ends were 7 bases for V and 6 bases for J; bases not matched to a gene: 9. This CDR3 is 14 amino acids long. CDR3 in DNA: TGTGCCAGCGGTGGACAGGGTCAGTTCAATGAGCAGTTCTTC. It yields the protein CASGGQGQFNEQFF.